The present TCR beta chain was sequenced within a study of T cell repertoires in cytomegalovirus infection. Looking at the study overall: Through public TCR beta signatures, both CMV infection and matching HLA type were indicated. Findings of the study overall: Based on cumulative public TCR beta family frequency, carriers of CMV plus the relevant HLA were identified.

TCRdb reprocessed the reads via MiXCR and lists one record per CDR3 protein. The data show roughly 720,000 distinct CDR3 sequences, less than 40% seen once. This clonotype was seen ten or more times. As yet, its antigen is unknown. The CDR3 consists of 16 residues. Germline CDR1 reads MNHNS; CDR2 reads SASEGT. With V trimmed by 3 bases and J by 3 bases, 7 bases remained unmatched. The V gene is TRBV6-1, the J gene TRBJ2-2; 7 bases are a match to TRBD2. Sequences were obtained from PBMCs. This clonotype originated in a human donor in good health (CMV status not recorded). Some clones in this sample may be carry-over from other donors' samples. Here the CDR3 reads CASSEVAGADTGELFF. Here the CDR3 DNA reads TGTGCCAGCAGTGAGGTTGCGGGAGCGGACACCGGGGAGCTGTTTTTT.